The 13 T cell receptor beta chains in this list originate from one sample, sequenced in a study of T cell repertoires in cytomegalovirus infection. Their antigens are not known. Each CDR3 protein gets one entry after TCRdb re-called the reads with MiXCR. The top ten hold about an eighth of the sample, which has roughly 920,000 distinct CDR3 sequences, approximately 31% seen once. The sample was cultured CD8+ T cells from PBMCs, taken from culture after CMV antigen stimulation. The receptors derive from a human donor in good health (CMV status not recorded). Some clones in this sample may be carry-over from other donors' samples.

This clonotype was counted between two and nine times. The chain has TRBV6-6 and TRBJ1-2; D perhaps matches TRBD1 (6 bases). The CDR3 is 13 amino acids. The germline V and J ends were trimmed by 2 bases and 11 bases, with 15 bases remaining between them. CDR1 is MNHNY and CDR2 is SVGAGI in the germline V gene (reference sequence). CDR3 nucleotides: TGTGCCAGCAGTTACACCTACGGACAGAGTTACACCTTC. Translated: CASSYTYGQSYTF.

This clonotype was counted only a few times. The CDR3 DNA is TGTGCTAGTGGTTTGGTAGGCAAGGGGGAAAAACTGTTTTTT. Its translation is CASGLVGKGEKLFF. The chain recombines TRBV12-5 with TRBJ1-4; possibly TRBD1 for D (5 bases). This CDR3 contains 14 residues. Germline V lookup: CDR1 LGHNT, CDR2 FRNRAP. Trimming cost V 0 bases and J 8 bases, with 10 bases left between them.

This clonotype has ten or more counts. V and J are TRBV6-2 or TRBV6-3 and TRBJ2-3; 11 positions match TRBD2. The germline CDR1 and CDR2 sequences are MNHEY and SVGEGT. The length of the CDR3 is 16 residues. V shed 4 bases and J 1 base; nucleotides not matched to a gene: 4. CDR3 in amino acids: CASSSLTSGGTDTQYF. The CDR3, as DNA: TGTGCCAGCAGTTCCTTGACTAGCGGGGGCACAGATACGCAGTATTTT.

This chain connects TRBV15 to TRBJ1-1; D is unclear. V was pared by 1 base and J by 3 bases, with 6 bases between. In germline, CDR1 is LNHNV, CDR2 YYDKDF (reference sequence). The CDR3 is 13 residues long. In nucleotides, the CDR3 is TGTGCCACCAGCAGAGCTTCGGACACTGAAGCTTTCTTT. Translated: CATSRASDTEAFF.

This clonotype came up a few times. The chain has TRBV28 and TRBJ1-2; D might be TRBD1 (5 bases). Germline V gene sequence: CDR1 MDHEN, CDR2 SYDVKM. V lost 6 bases, J lost 3 bases, and 14 bases lay in between. The CDR3 loop spans 14 amino acids. The DNA of the CDR3 is TGTGCCAGCAGCGCAGGGCCTTTCGACTATGGCTACACCTTC. Its protein product is CASSAGPFDYGYTF.

The rearrangement links TRBV4-1 to TRBJ2-1, with a possible D match to TRBD2 (6 bases). Germline CDR1 reads MGHRA; CDR2 reads YSYEKL. The CDR3 contains 15 residues. Trimming pared 5 bases from V and 5 bases from J, leaving 16 bases between. The DNA of the CDR3 is TGCGCCAGCAGCGCGACCCGAGGGGAGGACAATGAGCAGTTCTTC. This codes for CASSATRGEDNEQFF.

This sequence joins TRBV10-3 and TRBJ2-3; D is unresolved. V was trimmed by 10 bases and J by 2 bases, leaving 16 bases between them. Germline CDR1 reads ENHRY; CDR2 reads SYGVKD. The CDR3 consists of 14 residues. The CDR3 reads CATRLTEDTDTQYF. The CDR3 nucleotides are TGTGCCACACGTTTAACAGAAGACACAGATACGCAGTATTTT.

This clonotype showed up many times. The chain carries TRBV7-2 and TRBJ2-1, with D unclear. V lost 1 base and J lost 3, with 7 bases in between. Germline CDR1 reads SGHTA; CDR2 reads FQGNSA. The length of the CDR3 is 14 residues. The CDR3 DNA sequence: TGTGCCAGCAGCTTAGTGGCTAGCTACAATGAGCAGTTCTTC. Amino acids: CASSLVASYNEQFF.

J is TRBJ1-3 and V is TRBV2, with D maybe TRBD1 (6 bases). Trimming pared 4 bases from V and 0 bases from J, leaving 31 bases between. This CDR3 has 22 amino acids. The germline CDR1 and CDR2 sequences are SNHLY and FYNNEI. CDR3 sequence reads: CASSALLYRDPRGAFSGNTIYF. Here the CDR3 DNA reads TGTGCCAGCAGTGCCCTATTATACAGGGACCCTCGTGGCGCTTTCTCTGGAAACACCATATATTTT.

Worth noting for this clonotype: An end of the junction does not agree with germline; a read error may underlie this. This sequence joins TRBV7-9 and TRBJ2-1; possible D gene TRBD2, 7 bases. The CDR3 covers 16 residues. Germline CDR1 SEHNR, CDR2 FQNEAQ (reference sequence). CDR3 region: CANSPRGGDQYNEQFF. The CDR3 region has the DNA TGTGCCAACAGCCCCAGAGGGGGGGATCAGTACAATGAGCAGTTCTTC.

J is TRBJ1-1 and V is TRBV7-9; tentatively, D is TRBD1 (5 bases). Trimming shortened V by 5 bases and J by 3 bases, and 10 bases separated the two germline ends. The length of the CDR3 is 13 residues. Germline V gene lookup returns CDR1 SEHNR and CDR2 FQNEAQ (reference sequence). The CDR3 loop reads CASSIQDHTEAFF. CDR3 coding DNA: TGTGCCAGCAGCATACAGGATCACACTGAAGCTTTCTTT.

This clonotype was seen only a few times. The gene calls are TRBV19 and TRBJ2-3, with D perhaps matching TRBD2 (6 bases). CDR3 length: 16 residues. Trimming took 2 bases from V and 1 from J, leaving 13 bases between them. Germline-derived CDR1 and CDR2 are LNHDA and SQIVND (reference sequence). The CDR3, as DNA: TGTGCCAGTAGTATAAATAGACTAGGCGGCACAGATACGCAGTATTTT. Its protein is CASSINRLGGTDTQYF.

This chain connects TRBV5-1 to TRBJ2-7, with D possibly being TRBD1 or TRBD2 (6 bases each). The V gene lost 4 bases and the J gene lost 4 bases, with 18 bases spanning the gap. CDR1 and CDR2 from the germline V gene are SGHRS and YFSETQ. The CDR3 length is 15 residues. The CDR3 loop is CASSGTGGRRYEQYF. CDR3 nucleotides: TGCGCCAGCAGCGGGACCGGGGGCAGAAGGTACGAGCAGTACTTC.